This T cell receptor beta chain was sequenced in a study of cytomegalovirus exposure and HLA in healthy donors (dated by TCRdb to 2015 to 2018). Study-wide context: According to an earlier analysis of several hundred of the donors, 200 million or so T cells yielded some 120 million unique TCR beta sequences and less than 300 Gb of sequence data. Roughly 5 DR-DQ haplotypes were treated as single units for association and clustering because of strong linkage in the cohort. To predict cytomegalovirus infection status, the study combined high-throughput TCR immunosequencing, statistical association of individual TCRs with disease status, and machine learning. A later genetic analysis used genome-wide SNP genotypes for about 65% of the 666 donors, treating that subset as a discovery cohort. The study profiled the T cell repertoires of 666 subjects by immunosequencing and related them to cytomegalovirus serostatus. All discovery cohort repertoires had been generated on a single sequencing platform. To decide whether each TCR beta V gene segment behaved as functional or pseudogenic, an earlier analysis of some 600 of the donors relied on high-throughput TCR beta sequencing. In a later analysis, previously published TCR beta repertoires from fewer than 750 donors were re-analyzed and high-resolution HLA genotyping was added so that TCR occurrence patterns could be studied. Among about 400 genotyped donors of the cohort, an average of about 220,000 unique TCR beta nucleotide sequences was sequenced per donor, of which 15% to 20% were non-productive. Along with the roughly 700-subject first cohort, a separate validation cohort of approximately 110 different subjects was used. Alongside the repertoire data, information on donor age, sex, ethnicity and CMV serostatus was compiled. Of the 300 to 500 genotyped donors, less than 90% were placed in the genetic ancestry cluster associated with self-reported Caucasian donors. HLA typing covered class I and class II loci at four-digit resolution. The later analysis used no new phenotypic data to find candidate immune exposures, relying instead on TCR beta sequences and their occurrence across donors. Roughly 310 gigabases of sequencing data and approximately 93 million unique TCR sequences were included in an early release covering several hundred HLA-typed donors. The aim of the study was to test whether cataloging public T cell receptors could identify signatures of past pathogen exposure. The number of typed donors differed by locus: about 629-630 for A, B, C, DRB1 and DQB1; approximately 540 for DQA1; 606 for DPA1; and about 450 for DPB1. Broad study findings and their caveats: According to a later analysis, most CMV-associated TCR beta chains appeared to be HLA-restricted, and the HLA associations seemed to be driven largely by CMV exposure. The earlier analysis of some 560 of the donors excluded some 16 rarely observed V segments, including chromosome 9 orphons, because counts were too low. The sequencing pipeline was judged likely to have produced a cluster of highly shared sequence variants as a technical artifact. Most TCR sequences were observed very rarely across donors, whereas some public TCRs were present in many individuals. A further reported finding was that TCR beta sequences accurately predicted the HLA-A and HLA-B alleles for most subjects in the first cohort. HLA typing was unavailable for some donors at each locus, so association tests used only the typed subset. Correlated functional status among segregating V segments might reflect linkage disequilibrium, but an unknown experimental factor could not be ruled out. Broadly in line with IMGT annotations, most TCR beta V segments showed up in productive rearrangements about 87% or about 30% of the time in an earlier analysis of approximately 640 of the donors. According to a later genetic analysis, donors in an Asian-associated ancestry cluster had fewer N-insertions in productive TCRs than the roughly 670-donor mean. Assigning TCR associations to individual alleles was difficult when HLA alleles, especially DR and DQ, strongly co-occurred. Cytomegalovirus status was reported to be diagnosed by the classifier with high specificity and sensitivity in both the original and validation cohorts. Only TCR beta chains were sequenced in this cohort, and the absence of alpha or paired-chain data limited detectable features. The presence/absence analyses assumed that sequencing depth was roughly uniform across donors, and that assumption may not be true. Specific HLA alleles were associated with 15,000 to 20,000 TCR beta sequences at a false discovery rate of 0.05 in a later analysis. Some IMGT-functional V segments, including TRBV6-2 and TRBV6-3, could not be told apart with the 87-base-pair reads, so those segments were excluded. For the cohort, immune exposure information was limited to CMV serostatus. In a later analysis, the rate of TCR association differed among HLA loci, with DRB1 alleles having the most associated TCRs and HLA-C alleles having the fewest. In a later genetic analysis, a missense DCLRE1C variant was associated with V-gene and J-gene trimming of TCR beta chains, and the association was replicated in an independent cohort. A few of the identified cytomegalovirus-associated TCR beta chains were confirmed in vitro to be specific for cytomegalovirus antigens. Compared with equally common non-associated chains, HLA-associated TCR beta chains in a later analysis were more clonally expanded and had lower generation probabilities. The study listed 150 to 200 TCR beta chains as associated with cytomegalovirus. According to a later analysis, parvovirus B19, influenza, CMV and Epstein-Barr virus appeared linked to several top co-occurrence clusters. It was suggested by the authors that the approach could potentially be generalized to other disease states and immunological phenotypes.

The V and J ends are trimmed by 4 bases and 6 bases, leaving 6 bases between them. Taken from the germline V gene, the CDR1 and CDR2 loops are ENHRY and SYGVKD. Including the terminal cysteine and phenylalanine, the CDR3 comprises 11 residues. The entry retains the CDR3 DNA only, 33 bases that are in frame from base 1. In regard to this clone: Its antigen remains unidentified. Base-call qualities are not available, and no considerably larger clone is one nucleotide away.

The cohort consisted of some 730 healthy bone marrow donors. Cohort members were all nominally healthy when sampled, although unrecorded immune exposures were likely present. The donor tested CMV seronegative, placing the donor among the 350 or so seronegative members of the cohort. A peripheral blood sample was collected from each donor, and TCR beta sequencing was performed on peripheral blood mononuclear cells. The Qiagen DNeasy Blood Extraction Kit was used to extract genomic DNA from the blood cell samples. Library preparation used the immunoSEQ multiplex PCR assay. For the multiplex PCR, a mixture combining 60 forward primers for TCR Vbeta segments and 13 reverse primers for TCR Jbeta segments was used. The CDR3 region of rearranged TCR beta genes was amplified from genomic DNA with a multiplex PCR assay. The amplified TCR beta libraries were sequenced on the Illumina HiSeq System as 87-base-pair reads. Turning to the authors' computational methods: In a later analysis, tens of millions of unique TCR beta chains were counted across the 666 repertoires, and approximately 11 million of these chains were shared by at least two donors. A nearest-neighbor algorithm error-corrected the raw reads and collapsed the reads into unique sequences, merging closely related sequences to remove PCR and sequencing errors. Alignment of CDR3 sequences to IMGT reference sequences was used to assign V, D and J gene segments. Each retained sequence needed at least a six-nucleotide match to both a V gene segment and a J gene segment. Rearrangements were classified as productive when the CDR3 lacked stop codons and remained in frame with V and J, and all other rearrangements were classified as non-productive. Following IMGT convention, CDR3 was defined as the stretch from the second conserved V-encoded cysteine to the conserved J-encoded phenylalanine. Sequences without an unambiguous match to a single V gene segment were excluded from the earlier analysis of approximately 600 of the donors. In an earlier analysis of around 600 of the donors, V segments were called functional above 56.7% productive rearrangements and were called segregating when the between-donor standard deviation exceeded 5%. A statistical classification framework was built for diagnosing cytomegalovirus status from the catalog of TCR beta chain sequences. A later analysis assigned V and J genes by comparing TCR nucleotide sequences with IMGT/GENE-DB human TR gene sequences. The TCRdist pipeline was used in a later analysis to assign CDR3 sequences and most-parsimonious VDJ recombination scenarios. In a later analysis, every TCR beta chain was defined by the combination of its CDR3 amino acid sequence and its V-gene family, and reads without a unique V-gene family were dropped. To address suspected cross-contamination and a sequencing artifact, a later analysis removed approximately 600 highly shared, low-generation-probability nucleotide sequences. In a later analysis, a clonal expansion index was calculated for each public chain from normalized within-repertoire ranks of inferred template counts. A later analysis computed generation probabilities with a VDJ recombination model fitted to out-of-frame rearrangements, and checked the results against IGoR. In a later analysis, TCR-TCR, TCR-HLA and TCR-CMV co-occurrence was scored with hypergeometric tests, and a repertoire-size bias correction was applied to TCR pairs. A later analysis estimated false discovery rates by permuting HLA or CMV assignments 20 times. A later analysis grouped co-occurring TCRs with DBSCAN, adding TCRdist sequence similarity when clustering within HLA-allele-positive subsets. Repertoires with fewer than 30,000 or more than 120,000 public chains, plus five repertoires with anomalous nucleotide sharing, were excluded from co-occurrence clustering. TCRdb mirrors the immuneACCESS table, restricted to in-frame sequences. Some clones are absent from its copies; in checked studies, under half trace to an unresolved V gene, and the reason for the others is unknown. That table gives V, J and clone size, and the DNA gave D and trimming. This sample comprises 150,000 to 200,000 clones, roughly 86% of them detected only once. The ten most abundant clones make up approximately 2% of the sample.

The TCR was taken from a woman between 18 and 30 years old in good health and CMV-seronegative. Input material: PBMCs. The V and J genes are TRBV10-3 and TRBJ1-2; the D gene remains uncertain. The DNA sequence is TGTGCCATCAGTGCCGGGAATGGCTACACCTTC. This translates into CAISAGNGYTF.